This TCR beta chain was sequenced for a study of beta chain features in type 1 diabetes. The study, taken as a whole, reports: Type 1 diabetes patients showed a moderate but significant shortening of TCRB CDR3s in all four CD4+ subsets. High-TCR-expressing cells could be over-represented by cDNA sequencing.

The CDR3 sequence is 15 residues long. Germline loops: CDR1 SNHLY, CDR2 FYNNEI. Trimming took 2 bases from V and 4 from J, leaving 12 bases between them. Sorting that relied on CD45RO/CCR7/CD25/CD127/CD95/CD27 yielded CD4+ naive, central memory, regulatory and stem cell-like memory cells. This clone was observed once. The antigen remains undetermined. The entirety of the isolated RNA underwent reverse transcription, so expressed TCRB transcripts were sequenced. Profiled with immunoSEQ multiplex PCR; TCRdb holds only in-frame clones, not every one. The data hold 600,000 or so clones, with 9.5% to 15% observed a single time.

Sequencing was carried out using naive CD4+ T cells from blood. This clonotype was sampled from a young man with type 1 diabetes. The genes are TRBV2 and TRBJ2-1; tentative D call: TRBD2 (5 bases). The CDR3 is CASSELGLGYNEQFF. In DNA form, the CDR3 reads TGTGCCAGCAGTGAATTAGGACTGGGGTACAATGAGCAGTTCTTC.